The sequence of this T cell receptor beta chain was determined in a study of T cells expressing NK-cell markers. The CDR3 loop spans 15 amino acids. Germline CDR1 is SGDLS and CDR2 is YYNGEE. Following a re-call of the 5' RACE reads, TCRdb has one entry per CDR3 protein and lacks DNA. The listing contains roughly 420,000 distinct CDR3 sequences. The chain recombines TRBV9 with TRBJ2-7; TCRdb calls TRBD2, which cannot be checked without DNA. This clonotype was obtained from a woman aged 18-70 years in good health. Sequencing was done on a sample of blood T cells: a sorted CD56 or NKG2C T cell subset, CD4+ or CD8+ T cells, or bulk PBMC T cells (not recorded which). The CDR3 loop reads CASSVGTALGYEQYF. The full variable domain, in which reference TRBV9 and TRBJ2-7 provide the parts outside the CDR3, is DSGVTQTPKHLITATGQRVTLRCSPRSGDLSVYWYQQSLDQGLQFLIQYYNGEERAKGNILERFSAQQFPDLHSELNLSSLELGDSALYFCASSVGTALGYEQYFGPGTRLTVT.